This entry concerns a single TCR beta chain. Trimming took 3 bases from V and 4 from J, leaving 7 bases between them. There are 13 residues in the CDR3. Germline CDR1 is KGHSH and CDR2 is LQKENI. These data originate in a study of blood T cell repertoires in COVID-19. Clinical history as reported by participants underpinned cohort assignment. Profiling relied on immunoSEQ multiplex PCR, and the TCRdb table lists in-frame clones only, not all of them. The sample comprises some 150,000 clones, about 83% of which are singletons, and 5.8% rests with the top ten. The rearrangement uses TRBV18 and TRBJ1-3; weak D call: TRBD1 (5 bases). This TCR was recovered from a woman between 50 and 59 years old who had been exposed to COVID-19. The material sequenced was PBMCs or T cells enriched from blood (not recorded which). CDR3 sequence: CASSPAGGNTIYF. DNA of the CDR3: TGTGCCAGCTCACCGGCAGGGGGAAACACCATATATTTT.